The next 21 T cell receptor beta chains were all read from a single sample in a study of blood T cell repertoires in COVID-19. The method was immunoSEQ multiplex PCR; TCRdb's version includes in-frame clones alone and lacks a portion of them. In the table there are a few hundred thousand clones, around 92% of which are singletons. Material for sequencing was PBMCs or T cells enriched from blood (not recorded which). All receptors come from a woman aged 45-65 years who had been exposed to COVID-19.

The chain employs TRBV19 and TRBJ1-2, with 11 positions matching TRBD1. The CDR3 contains 16 residues. J gave up 8 bases and V 4 bases, and 12 bases lay outside the gene matches. The germline gives CDR1 LNHDA, CDR2 SQIVND (reference sequence). In DNA, the CDR3 is TGTGCCAGTAGTAGTTGGACAGGGGGCGCCGGGCGAGGCTACACCTTC. Its translation: CASSSWTGGAGRGYTF.

This chain joins TRBV7-6 and TRBJ1-5; D possibly corresponds to TRBD1 (6 bases). The CDR3 totals 15 residues. Per germline, CDR1 SGHVS and CDR2 FNYEAQ. The V end was cut by 1 base, the J end by 2 bases, with 9 bases between. CDR3 sequence (DNA): TGTGCCAGCAGCTTAGAGGCAGGGGGCAATCAGCCCCAGCATTTT. It specifies CASSLEAGGNQPQHF.

The CDR3 loop is CASSLLEINSNQPQHF. Here the CDR3 DNA reads TGTGCCAGCAGCCTCTTGGAGATTAATAGCAATCAGCCCCAGCATTTT. This sequence joins TRBV14 and TRBJ1-5; D gene unclear. CDR3 length: 16 amino acids. Germline CDR1 reads SGHDN; CDR2 reads FVKESK. The V gene lost 4 bases and the J gene lost 0 bases, with 13 bases spanning the gap.

The chain uses TRBV5-1 and TRBJ2-3, with TRBD2 identical over 9 bases. The CDR3 runs 16 residues. Unmatched junction bases numbered 6, after V lost 4 bases and J lost 0 bases. Germline loops: CDR1 SGHRS, CDR2 YFSETQ. The CDR3 loop is CASSPGTSQSTDTQYF. The CDR3 nucleotides read TGCGCCAGCAGCCCGGGGACTAGCCAAAGCACAGATACGCAGTATTTT. Combining the CDR3 with reference TRBV5-1 and TRBJ2-3 gives the whole variable domain KAGVTQTPRYLIKTRGQQVTLSCSPISGHRSVSWYQQTPGQGLQFLFEYFSETQRNKGNFPGRFSGRQFSNSRSEMNVSTLELGDSALYLCASSPGTSQSTDTQYFGPGTRLTVL.

The V gene is TRBV3-1 (or the pseudogene TRBV3-2), the J gene TRBJ1-5; perhaps TRBD1 as D (5 bases). Germline V gene lookup returns CDR1 LGHDT and CDR2 YNNKEL (reference sequence). V lost 2 bases to trimming and J lost 4 bases, with 9 bases between them. The CDR3 has 14 residues. The CDR3 DNA reads TGTGCCAGCAGCCAAATGGGGGGAAATCAGCCCCAGCATTTT. It is translated as CASSQMGGNQPQHF.

V and J are TRBV20-1 and TRBJ1-1; D is unclear. Germline loops: CDR1 DFQATT, CDR2 SNEGSKA (reference sequence). The CDR3 contains 12 residues. The V and J ends lost 3 bases and 3 bases respectively, with 8 bases between them. CDR3 nucleotide sequence: TGCAGTGCTAGTATAGAGTACACTGAAGCTTTCTTT. The encoded protein is CSASIEYTEAFF.

The sample holds one count of this clone. No conserved phenylalanine or tryptophan is present at the end of the CDR3, so a read error is the likely explanation. It is unclear where the CDR3 begins or ends on the DNA, so no DNA is shown, and the CDR3 is as TCRdb lists it. The chain links TRBV5-1 to TRBJ1-2; the table's D gene call, TRBD1, was not cross checked with the DNA. The germline gives CDR1 SGHRS, CDR2 YFSETQ. Termini included, the CDR3 measures 11 amino acids. The CDR3 is CASSLANGHRR.

The genes are TRBV19 and TRBJ2-2, with 8 bases aligning to TRBD2. The germline V gene encodes CDR1 LNHDA and CDR2 SQIVND (reference sequence). V shed 8 bases, J shed 0 bases, and the junction held 5 bases outside the gene matches. The length of the CDR3 is 15 residues. In DNA, the CDR3 is TGTGCCAGTTCGGGAGGGGTCGCGAACACCGGGGAGCTGTTTTTT. As protein: CASSGGVANTGELFF.

The V and J genes are TRBV27 and TRBJ1-1; possibly TRBD1 for D (5 bases). V gave up 3 bases and J gave up 4 bases, with 27 bases separating them. The CDR3 contains 19 residues. Germline V gene lookup returns CDR1 MNHEY and CDR2 SMNVEV (reference sequence). In nucleotides, the CDR3 is TGTGCCAGCAGTTTTCACGGGGAGGTGGGGAGGCCTGGGGGCACTGAAGCTTTCTTT. This codes for CASSFHGEVGRPGGTEAFF.

Concerning this clone: One end of the junction fails to match germline, which may point to a read error. The V call is TRBV7-7, the J call TRBJ1-6, with a tentative D call TRBD1 (5 bases). The germline gives CDR1 SSHAT, CDR2 FNYEAQ (reference sequence). This CDR3 comprises 17 residues. Here the CDR3 DNA reads TGTGCTAGCAGCTTAGCTGACAGCCACCTCGATAATTCACCCCTCCACTTT. Translated, it gives CASSLADSHLDNSPLHF.

This clone was seen only a few times. The rearrangement joins TRBV21-1 to TRBJ2-5; the table's D gene call, TRBD2, was not cross checked with the DNA. TRBV21-1 has pseudogene status. This CDR3 region has 14 residues. CDR3 in DNA: TGTGCCAGCAGCAAAGGGACTTCTCAAGAGACCCAGTACTTC. This gives the protein CASSKGTSQETQYF.

The chain has TRBV27 and TRBJ2-7, with 8 bases aligning to TRBD1. Germline CDR1 reads MNHEY; CDR2 reads SMNVEV (reference sequence). The CDR3 loop spans 16 amino acids. V lost 5 bases and J lost 6; bases outside the gene matches: 15. CDR3 sequence reads: CASSTGQGAYLAEQYF. CDR3 in DNA: TGTGCCAGCAGTACCGGACAGGGTGCCTACTTGGCCGAGCAGTACTTC.

This chain uses TRBV4-1 with TRBJ1-5; D remains unclear. Deletions cut 1 base from V and 5 bases from J, with 12 bases between. CDR1 is MGHRA and CDR2 is YSYEKL in the germline V gene. The CDR3 has 15 residues. CDR3 sequence: CASSQAEGTYQPQHF. CDR3 nucleotide sequence: TGCGCCAGCAGCCAAGCGGAGGGTACTTATCAGCCCCAGCATTTT.

V usage is TRBV19 and J usage is TRBJ1-1, with D perhaps TRBD1 (6 bases). Germline CDR1 reads LNHDA; CDR2 reads SQIVND (reference sequence). The V gene lost 3 bases and the J gene lost 2 bases, with 16 bases spanning the gap. The CDR3 runs 16 residues. CDR3 sequence (DNA): TGTGCCAGTAGTATGAATCCGGGACATTCAAACACTGAAGCTTTCTTT. It encodes CASSMNPGHSNTEAFF.

The V gene is TRBV5-1, the J gene TRBJ1-4, with D possibly TRBD1 on 5 matching bases. Trimming cost V 4 bases and J 2 bases, with 12 bases left between them. CDR3 length: 15 amino acids. CDR1 is SGHRS and CDR2 is YFSETQ in the germline V gene. The CDR3 spells CASSLSRGTNEKLFF. The CDR3 nucleotides are TGCGCCAGCAGCCTATCCCGGGGGACTAATGAAAAACTGTTTTTT.

V gene TRBV4-1 combines with J gene TRBJ2-5; 11 bases are shared with TRBD2. The CDR3 has 16 residues. Germline-derived CDR1 and CDR2 are MGHRA and YSYEKL. Trimming at V came to 0 bases and at J to 5 bases, leaving 5 bases not matched to a gene. The CDR3 coding sequence is TGCGCCAGCAGCCAAGATAGCGGGGGGGCCAGGGAGACCCAGTACTTC. This gives the protein CASSQDSGGARETQYF.

The J gene is TRBJ2-7, the V gene TRBV7-9; D might be TRBD1 (7 bases). Trimming stripped 5 bases from V and 6 bases from J, with 23 bases between. The germline CDR1 and CDR2 sequences are SEHNR and FQNEAQ (reference sequence). CDR3 length: 16 residues. As DNA, the CDR3 is TGTGCCAGCAGCCCCACGGGAGCAGGGGGGAACTTCGAGCAGTACTTC. Translating gives CASSPTGAGGNFEQYF.

The chain uses TRBV2 and TRBJ1-2, with 9 bases matching TRBD1. The CDR3 runs to 16 residues. V lost 4 bases and J lost 8; bases outside the gene matches: 14. From germline, CDR1 is SNHLY and CDR2 FYNNEI. The CDR3 DNA follows: TGTGCCAGCAGTGGGGGGTTTTCGGGACAGGGTCAGGGCTACACCTTC. Protein: CASSGGFSGQGQGYTF. Filled out from reference TRBV2 and TRBJ1-2, the complete variable domain reads EPEVTQTPSHQVTQMGQEVILRCVPISNHLYFYWYRQILGQKVEFLVSFYNNEISEKSEIFDDQFSVERPDGSNFTLKIRSTKLEDSAMYFCASSGGFSGQGQGYTFGSGTRLTVV.

A single count supports this clone. The rearrangement links TRBV28 to TRBJ2-7; D may be TRBD2 (5 bases). Germline V gene lookup returns CDR1 MDHEN and CDR2 SYDVKM. The CDR3 sequence is 14 residues long. With 7 bases removed from V and 1 base from J, the gap between germline ends came to 14 bases. The CDR3 DNA reads TGTGCCAGCAACCTTCGCGGGCAGTCCTACGAGCAGTACTTC. The encoded protein is CASNLRGQSYEQYF.

This clone was seen only a few times. One end of the junction is discordant with germline, which a read error may explain. CDR3: CASREGQGAGGYTF. Written as DNA, the CDR3 is TGTGCCAGCAGGGAAGGACAGGGCGCTGGTGGCTACACCTTC. V usage is TRBV2 and J usage is TRBJ1-2, with 8 nucleotides matching TRBD1. CDR1 and CDR2 (germline): SNHLY, FYNNEI. CDR3 length: 14 amino acids.

V and J are TRBV29-1 and TRBJ2-7; weak D call: TRBD2 (5 bases). The V gene lost 6 bases and the J gene lost 5 bases, with 14 bases spanning the gap. The CDR3 runs to 12 residues. In germline, CDR1 is SQVTM, CDR2 ANQGSEA. CDR3 sequence (DNA): TGCAGCGTCTTCCTGATCGGGGACGAGCAGTACTTC. Its translation is CSVFLIGDEQYF.